This T cell receptor (beta chain) originates from a study of blood T cell repertoires in COVID-19. Study information: Samples came from the United States, Italy and Spain, spanning acute and convalescent COVID-19. Sources were T cells, B-cell-depleted T cells, or PBMCs; the material itself was cDNA or gDNA.

This CDR3 is 15 amino acids long. Trimming pared 1 base from V and 6 bases from J, leaving 11 bases between. CDR1 and CDR2 (germline): SGDLS, YYNGEE. Original processing methods: Amplification with reference gene primers provided the estimates of nucleated cell counts. Profiling relied on immunoSEQ multiplex PCR, and the TCRdb table lists in-frame clones only, not all of them. V, J and clone size are taken as reported in that table, and D and trimming were inferred from the DNA itself. The sample has 150,000 to 200,000 clones; around four fifths are singletons. This clone was recorded once. The chain combines TRBV9 with TRBJ1-6; no reliable D call. Sequenced input: peripheral blood. The receptor was derived from a man aged 70-80 years with acute or convalescent COVID-19. This chain's CDR3 is CASSVSPGLNSPLHF. DNA for the CDR3: TGTGCCAGCAGCGTAAGCCCAGGTCTTAATTCACCCCTCCACTTT.